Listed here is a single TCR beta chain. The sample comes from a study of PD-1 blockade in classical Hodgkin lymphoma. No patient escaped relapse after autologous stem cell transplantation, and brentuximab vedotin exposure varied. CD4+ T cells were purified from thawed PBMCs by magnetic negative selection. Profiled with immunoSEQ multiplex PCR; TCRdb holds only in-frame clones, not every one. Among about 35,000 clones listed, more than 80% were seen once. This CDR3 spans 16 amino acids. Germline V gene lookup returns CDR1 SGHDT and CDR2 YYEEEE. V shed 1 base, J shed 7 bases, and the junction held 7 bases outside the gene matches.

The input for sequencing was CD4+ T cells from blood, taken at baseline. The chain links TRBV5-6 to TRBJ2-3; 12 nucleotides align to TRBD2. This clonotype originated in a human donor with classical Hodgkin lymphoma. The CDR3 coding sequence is TGTGCCAGCAGCTTGTTGACTAGCGGGAGTTGGCATACGCAGTATTTT. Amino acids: CASSLLTSGSWHTQYF.